The rows below give T cell receptor beta chains drawn from one sample of a study of cytomegalovirus exposure and HLA in healthy donors. Profiled with immunoSEQ multiplex PCR; TCRdb holds only in-frame clones, not every one. This table lists some 110,000 clones. The sequenced sample consisted of PBMCs. These receptor sequences come from a man aged 30 to 39 in good health and CMV-seronegative. The CDR3 runs from the conserved cysteine through the conserved F or W. Each record gives: J gene, V gene, clone size, D gene, CDR3 DNA, CDR3 protein. D genes are given only for firm matches. Only some rows state a clone size, as once, few, many or a class for expanded clones.

TRBJ2-2 TRBV6-5 - - TGTGCCAGCAGTCTAAGCCCCATCACCGGGGAGCTGTTTTTT CASSLSPITGELFF
TRBJ2-7 TRBV5-4 - TRBD1 TGTGCCAGCAGCTTAGGTCCAGGGACAGGGGGCCATAGGTACGAGCAGTACTTC CASSLGPGTGGHRYEQYF
TRBJ1-1 TRBV18 - - TGTGCCAGCTCACCCGCGATTCAGAGGGACACTGAAGCTTTCTTT CASSPAIQRDTEAFF
TRBJ2-7 TRBV5-4 - TRBD1 TGTGCCAGCAGCCCAACATTAGACAGGGATTTGGACGAGCAGTACTTC CASSPTLDRDLDEQYF
TRBJ1-2 TRBV14 - TRBD1 TGTGCCAGCAGCCGGAACAGGGGCGACAACTATGGCTACACCTTC CASSRNRGDNYGYTF
TRBJ1-1 TRBV5-1 - TRBD1 TGCGCCAGCAGCTGGTTTGGGACAGCTGAAGCTTTCTTT CASSWFGTAEAFF
TRBJ1-5 TRBV6-1 medium-sized TRBD1 TGTGCCAGCACTGAGACAGGGAAAGGGCGAGATCAGCCCCAGCATTTT CASTETGKGRDQPQHF
TRBJ2-1 TRBV7-9 - TRBD2 TGTGCCAGCAGCTTCTTAGCGGGGGGATTATTGTTCTTC CASSFLAGGLLFF
TRBJ1-2 TRBV11-2 - TRBD1 TGTGCCAGCAGCCCCAGGGGGAATGGTGGCTACACCTTC CASSPRGNGGYTF
TRBJ1-6 TRBV30 - - TGTGCCTGGAGGAGCCTAAGATATAATTCACCCCTCCACTTT CAWRSLRYNSPLHF
TRBJ1-1 TRBV27 - - TGTGCCAGCAGTTACCGGGACACTTACACTGAAGCTTTCTTT CASSYRDTYTEAFF
TRBJ1-2 TRBV5-5 - TRBD1 TGTGCCAGCAGACGGACAGGGGGGGCCTATGGCTACACCTTC CASRRTGGAYGYTF
TRBJ2-7 TRBV4-3 - - TGCGCCAGCAGCCAAGGAGCAGGTCTCTACGAGCAGTACTTC CASSQGAGLYEQYF
TRBJ1-2 TRBV18 - TRBD1 TGTGCCAGCTCACTTCCCCCGGGACAGGGTTCATATGGCTACACCTTC CASSLPPGQGSYGYTF
TRBJ2-1 TRBV28 - TRBD2 TGTGCCAGCAGTTTAATAGCGGGGGGAGGTATTGAGCAGTTCTTC CASSLIAGGGIEQFF
TRBJ2-3 TRBV11-2 - TRBD2 TGTGCCAGCAGCCCGGGACTAGGGTACACAGATACGCAGTATTTT CASSPGLGYTDTQYF
TRBJ1-2 TRBV19 - TRBD1 TGTGCCAGTACCGAGACAGGGACCCCATACTTCTATGGCTACACCTTC CASTETGTPYFYGYTF
TRBJ2-1 TRBV6-1 - - TGTGCCAGCAGCCCCAGGGAATTGACAAGGGGTGAGCAGTTCTTC CASSPRELTRGEQFF
TRBJ1-5 TRBV19 - - TGTGCCAGTAGTATTAGCGGGGCCAGCAATCAGCCCCAGCATTTT CASSISGASNQPQHF
TRBJ2-3 TRBV4-1 - TRBD2 TGCGCCAGCAGCGACCAGGGGCGGGGGGGCGACACAGATACGCAGTATTTT CASSDQGRGGDTDTQYF
TRBJ2-7 TRBV7-8 - TRBD1 TGTGCCAGCAGCTTAAGGTTTGGACAGGGGTCGTACGAGCAGTACTTC CASSLRFGQGSYEQYF
TRBJ2-7 TRBV5-1 - TRBD2 TGCGCCAGCAGCTTGGGGAGCGGGGGGGCCTACGAGCAGTACTTC CASSLGSGGAYEQYF
TRBJ2-1 TRBV4-1 - - TGCGCCAGCAGCCAAGGCGCCGCGGGGAATGAGCAGTTCTTC CASSQGAAGNEQFF
TRBJ2-7 TRBV5-1 - - TGCGCCAGCAAATCGAGGACAGAATACTACGAGCAGTACTTC CASKSRTEYYEQYF
TRBJ2-2 TRBV15 - TRBD1 TGTGCCACCAGCCCGGACAGGCGGAACACCGGGGAGCTGTTTTTT CATSPDRRNTGELFF